These T cell receptor beta chains were read from a single sample in a study of T cells in localized non-small cell lung cancer. TCRdb's table, derived via immunoSEQ multiplex PCR, lists solely in-frame clones and lacks some. The data hold some 50,000 clones, with approximately 88% observed a single time. This sample comprised peripheral blood mononuclear cells, obtained before any cancer treatment. Source of these receptors: a man aged 40 to 75 with stage III lung adenocarcinoma. Each CDR3 is given with its conserved first and last residue. D genes are given only for firm matches. A clone size is listed for some rows: how often the clone was seen (once, few, many), or a class if it is expanded.

>TRBD2|TRBJ2-5|NA|TRBV2
TGTGCCAGCATGGAGACTAGCGGGGTGGTAGAGACCCAGTACTTC
CASMETSGVVETQYF
>TRBD1|TRBJ1-1|once|TRBV7-9
TGTGCCAGCAGCTTAGCCGACAGGGGAGCGGAGACTTTCTTT
CASSLADRGAETFF
>TRBD1|TRBJ1-4|NA|TRBV5-1
TGCGCCAGCAGCTCGGTGACAGGGGGTAATGAAAAACTGTTTTTT
CASSSVTGGNEKLFF
>NA|TRBJ2-5|NA|TRBV9
TGTGCCAGCAGCGCGACTAGTAGAGAGACCCAGTACTTC
CASSATSRETQYF
>TRBD2|TRBJ2-1|NA|TRBV10-1
TGCGCCAGCAGTGCACTAGCGGGAGTCTCCTACAATGAGCAGTTCTTC
CASSALAGVSYNEQFF
>NA|TRBJ1-2|NA|TRBV6-5
TGTGCCAGCCTCGCGGGAACTGGTTCGGATGGCTACACCTTC
CASLAGTGSDGYTF
>TRBD1|TRBJ2-5|few|TRBV11-2
TGTGCCAGCAGCTCAGGGACAGGGGGGGAGACCCAGTACTTC
CASSSGTGGETQYF
>NA|TRBJ2-7|NA|TRBV5-1
TGCGCCAGCAGCTTGGTTCCAGGGCCCTACGAGCAGTACTTC
CASSLVPGPYEQYF
>NA|TRBJ1-2|NA|TRBV2
TGTGCCAGCAGTGGAGTGTATGGGTATGGCTACACCTTC
CASSGVYGYGYTF
>NA|TRBJ1-1|NA|TRBV21-1
TGTGCCAGCGATGGGAACACTGAAGCTTTCTTT
CASDGNTEAFF
>TRBD2|TRBJ2-1|NA|TRBV30
TGTGCCTGGGGTTCGGGACTAGCGGGAGGAGAGCAGTTCTTC
CAWGSGLAGGEQFF
>NA|TRBJ1-2|NA|TRBV27
TGTGCCAGCAGTTTGGTTCAGGGATCCCATGGCTACACCTTC
CASSLVQGSHGYTF
>NA|TRBJ2-5|NA|TRBV14
TGTGCCAGCAGCCACCTAGGGGAAGAGACCCAGTACTTC
CASSHLGEETQYF
>NA|TRBJ1-2|NA|TRBV6-5
TGTGCCACGCATGTAGGGATGGGCTACACCTTC
CATHVGMGYTF
>TRBD1|TRBJ1-1|NA|TRBV6-5
TGTGCCAGCAGTTACTCGACAGGGGTGAATGAAGCTTTCTTT
CASSYSTGVNEAFF
>NA|TRBJ2-7|NA|TRBV11-2
TGTGCCAGCAGCTTCTCCGGGAGTCGCTACGAGCAGTACTTC
CASSFSGSRYEQYF
>TRBD2|TRBJ2-1|once|TRBV5-6
TGTGCCAGCAGAATGAGGGGTAGCGGGGGTCCTCGGGGTGAGCAGTTCTTC
CASRMRGSGGPRGEQFF
>NA|TRBJ1-2|NA|TRBV19
TGTGCCAGTAGTCTCGATGGGCCGGGGGAGAACTATGGCTACACCTTC
CASSLDGPGENYGYTF
>NA|TRBJ1-5|NA|TRBV27
TGTGCCAGCAGTCCCGACATCGATCAGCCCCAGCATTTT
CASSPDIDQPQHF
>NA|TRBJ1-1|NA|TRBV5-1
TGCGCCAGCAGTGCCGGACTGAACACTGAAGCTTTCTTT
CASSAGLNTEAFF